The clone carrying this T cell receptor beta chain was detected a few times. Treatment defined: oral pan-JAK inhibitor, 5-10 mg twice daily. Germline V gives CDR1 SQVTM, CDR2 ANQGSEA. This CDR3 has 13 amino acids. V was pared by 8 bases and J by 2 bases, with 7 bases of the junction left unmatched. This entry is derived from a study of CD8+ T cells in alopecia areata. Sequencing used cDNA as its template, made by extracting RNA and reverse transcribing it. Repertoires were generated with immunoSEQ multiplex PCR, while TCRdb's copy carries only in-frame clones and drops some. The sample has about 200,000 clones, 35% to 40% seen once.

Sample: CD4+ T cells sorted from blood, taken at approximately week 31, from a patient treated with tofacitinib. The clonotype originates from a human donor with alopecia areata. The rearrangement uses TRBV29-1 and TRBJ1-1; TRBD1 matches at 8 bases. CDR3 residues: CSIDRGPNTEAFF. The CDR3 DNA is TGCAGCATCGACAGGGGACCTAACACTGAAGCTTTCTTT.